The T cell receptor beta chain under discussion was sequenced for a study of beta chain features in type 1 diabetes. Whole-study results and caveats: Compared with healthy donors, patients appeared to share more similar naive, central memory and regulatory TCRB repertoires. Equally in patients and controls, shorter templates might have been favored by PCR. There was a moderate but significant shortening of TCRB CDR3s in all four CD4+ subsets of Type 1 diabetes patients.

Germline loops: CDR1 SGHTA, CDR2 FQGNSA. CDR3 size: 15 residues. Trimming shortened V by 1 base and J by 4 bases, and 13 bases separated the two germline ends. This clone was found a few times. Its antigen is not known. Expressed TCRB transcripts were sequenced after all isolated RNA was converted to cDNA. Clones were sequenced by immunoSEQ multiplex PCR, and TCRdb holds only the in-frame ones, with some missing. The data contain 35,000 to 50,000 clones, approximately 53% of them singletons. The source is a woman aged 25 to 39 in good health. Specimen: stem cell memory CD4+ T cells from blood. The rearrangement links TRBV7-2 to TRBJ1-1; possibly TRBD1 for D (6 bases). The DNA of the CDR3 is TGTGCCAGCAGCTTAGTGGGGGCTGGTACCACTGAAGCTTTCTTT. Its protein is CASSLVGAGTTEAFF.